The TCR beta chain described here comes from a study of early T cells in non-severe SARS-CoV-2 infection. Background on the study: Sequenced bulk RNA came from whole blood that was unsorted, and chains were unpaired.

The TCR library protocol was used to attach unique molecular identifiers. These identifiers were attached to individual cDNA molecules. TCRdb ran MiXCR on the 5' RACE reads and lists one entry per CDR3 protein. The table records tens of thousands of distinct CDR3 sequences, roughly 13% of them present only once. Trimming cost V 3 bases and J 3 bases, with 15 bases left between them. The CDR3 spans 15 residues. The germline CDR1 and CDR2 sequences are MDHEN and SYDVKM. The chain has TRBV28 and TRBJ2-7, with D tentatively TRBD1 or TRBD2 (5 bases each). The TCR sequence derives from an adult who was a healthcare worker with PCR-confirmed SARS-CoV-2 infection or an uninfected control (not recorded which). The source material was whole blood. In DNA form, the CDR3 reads TGTGCCAGCAGTTTCCCCGCCGGGACCTACTACGAGCAGTACTTC. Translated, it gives CASSFPAGTYYEQYF.